The clone carrying this T cell receptor (beta chain) was seen a single time. Its target is unknown. Template for every sorted-subset replicate PCR totaled 150 to 250 ng DNA, tens of thousands of T cell genomes. Data came from immunoSEQ multiplex PCR; TCRdb stores just in-frame clones and leaves some out. The sample carries roughly 1 million clones, approximately 76% recorded once. The germline CDR1 and CDR2 sequences are LNHNV and YYDKDF (reference sequence). Trimming left V 6 bases short and J 8 bases short, with 13 bases between. There are 13 residues in the CDR3. These data originate in a study of shared clonotypes between healthy human individuals. Study-level results: In contrast to clonotypes shared by all four donors, non-shared clonotypes had lower generation probabilities. It was observed that 5% to 6.5% of naive CD4 clonotypes were shared across a handful of donors.

Sequenced: memory CD4+ T cells sorted from blood. Subset: CD45RA-negative fraction. The genes are TRBV15 and TRBJ1-4, with a possible D match to TRBD1 (5 bases). The receptor was derived from a man aged 18 to 29 in good health. The CDR3: CATRETDSEKLFF. The DNA for the CDR3 is TGTGCCACCAGGGAGACCGACAGCGAAAAACTGTTTTTT.